Given below is one T cell receptor beta chain in context. Its antigen remains unidentified. Amplified TCR beta CDR3 regions derived from RNA transcripts. The HTBI primer set drove a first-round RT-PCR of the TCR CDR3. TCRdb analysed the multiplex PCR reads with MiXCR anew, one entry per CDR3 protein. The table lists about 680,000 distinct CDR3 sequences, about 35% of them singletons. The source of the sample is a study of T cells in Graves' hyperthyroidism and ophthalmopathy. Study results and caveats: Stable hyperthyroidism was separated from ophthalmopathy by a model based on 13 V-J features.

Germline V gene sequence: CDR1 SGHTA, CDR2 FQGNSA. Trimming removed 5 bases from V and 6 bases from J, with 22 bases in between. CDR3 size: 17 residues. No progression to ophthalmopathy during 18 months of follow-up defined stable disease. The sequence was collected from a woman between 40 and 55 years old with Graves' hyperthyroidism. Sequencing used blood. The chain carries TRBV7-2 and TRBJ2-2, with D perhaps TRBD1 (6 bases). The CDR3 nucleotides are TGTGCCAGCAGCCAAGTAGGAAGGGGGAGTCAGGCCGGGGAGCTGTTTTTT. Protein: CASSQVGRGSQAGELFF.